This T cell receptor beta chain is drawn from a study of tumor-infiltrating lymphocytes in primary liver carcinoma. From unsorted bulk tissue weighing roughly 18-31 mg, DNA and RNA were co-extracted. This CDR3 spans 15 amino acids. About this clonotype: The junction departs from the called germline gene at one end, perhaps through a read error.

A constant-region primer served to make TCR beta cDNA from around 500 ng total RNA. Researchers made the TCR beta libraries by running three nested multiplex PCR rounds with slightly modified ARM-PCR. Rounds one and two of PCR, each of roughly 10 cycles, were primed with TRBV1-TRBV30 forward primers and a C-beta reverse primer. Using its own MiXCR run on the multiplex PCR reads, TCRdb lists one record per CDR3 protein. The sample carries approximately 99,000 distinct CDR3 sequences, more than 60% recorded once. This chain links TRBV12-3 or TRBV12-4 with TRBJ1-4; weak D call: TRBD1 (5 bases). Sequencing was carried out using liver tumor tissue from sampling region 5. Subset of the sample: tumor region T5, tumor centre. The TCR comes from a woman aged 55-70 years with primary liver carcinoma and hepatitis B virus infection. CDR3 residues: CASSPRKGSTEKLLF. The CDR3 DNA reads TGTGCCAGCAGTCCCCGGAAGGGGTCTACCGAAAAACTGCTTTTT.